The 2 T cell receptor beta chains reported below all come from one sample, sequenced in a study of Tregs in tolerant kidney transplant recipients (dated by TCRdb to the late 2010s). Transplants used related donors with nonmyeloablative bone marrow transplantation; mixed chimerism was transient in the human trials. Receptors were amplified or captured by the immunoSEQ multiplex PCR assay. TCRdb retrieved this table from immuneACCESS and kept in-frame rearrangements only. Not all clones are present; in checked studies, unresolved V genes account for under half, and no reason is known for the remainder. The table for this sample lists tens of thousands of clones; 93% of them were counted only once. 1.6% of the sample lies in the top ten. Sequenced material: CD4+ T cells from blood (PBMCs), taken 12 months after the transplant. The receptors here all came from a human patient who received a combined kidney and bone marrow transplant. Once a transplant has taken place, some T cells may be donor derived.

The genes are TRBV6-5 and TRBJ1-1; perhaps TRBD1 as D (6 bases). The CDR3 loop spans 14 amino acids. Deletions cut 6 bases from V and 6 bases from J, with 17 bases between. Germline CDR1 is MNHEY and CDR2 is SVGAGI. CDR3 loop: CASSPWRGQPEAFF. CDR3 nucleotides: TGTGCCAGCAGCCCCTGGCGGGGGCAGCCTGAAGCTTTCTTT.

J is TRBJ1-6 and V is TRBV5-1, with 7 bases identical to TRBD1. Germline V gene data show CDR1 as SGHRS and CDR2 as YFSETQ. This CDR3 spans 15 amino acids. V was pared by 2 bases and J by 6 bases, with 5 bases of the junction left unmatched. The CDR3 reads CASSFYRGSNSPLHF. The CDR3 region has the DNA TGCGCCAGCAGCTTTTACAGGGGATCTAATTCACCCCTCCACTTT.